Presented here are 6 T cell receptor beta chains from one specimen sequenced in a study of regulatory T cells in long-lasting Graves disease. Sample time point: newly diagnosed GD, antithyroid drugs for less than 3 months. The TCR library was prepared using RNA isolated from PBMCs. CDR3 regions were amplified by Arm-PCR using iRepertoire HTBI primers to build TCR beta libraries. TCRdb recomputed calls from the multiplex PCR reads with MiXCR, one row per CDR3 protein. Of more than 300,000 distinct CDR3 sequences in the sample, around 15% were seen once. A further study also used this sample, focusing on T cells in Graves' hyperthyroidism and ophthalmopathy.

The sample here was peripheral blood mononuclear cells (PBMCs), taken at new diagnosis, from a patient treated with antithyroid drugs. The receptors derive from a woman under 30 with Graves disease.

This clonotype was seen at least ten times. The chain uses TRBV7-2 and TRBJ2-7; D is uncertain. Trimming took 1 base from V and 4 from J, leaving 11 bases between them. The germline CDR1 and CDR2 sequences are SGHTA and FQGNSA. This CDR3 is 14 amino acids long. For the CDR3, the DNA is TGTGCCAGCAGCTTAGGCGGCTTTATTTACGAGCAGTACTTC. The encoded protein is CASSLGGFIYEQYF.

This clonotype was recorded a few times. The chain uses TRBV19 and TRBJ1-1; 10 bases match TRBD1. The CDR3 is 15 amino acids. Germline CDR1 reads LNHDA; CDR2 reads SQIVND (reference sequence). V lost 6 bases to trimming and J lost 4 bases; unmatched junction nucleotides: 8. The CDR3 DNA is TGTGCCAGTAGGGAAAGACAGGGGGCGGGCACTGAAGCTTTCTTT. It specifies CASRERQGAGTEAFF.

The chain employs TRBV29-1 and TRBJ2-1; D might be TRBD2 (6 bases). V was clipped by 4 bases and J by 12 bases, with 16 bases between them. Germline values: CDR1 SQVTM, CDR2 ANQGSEA. CDR3 size: 12 residues. This chain's CDR3 is CSVVLGDSGQFF. The CDR3 region has the DNA TGCAGCGTTGTCCTTGGGGACTCCGGGCAGTTCTTC.

This clonotype was picked up many times. The J gene is TRBJ2-7, the V gene TRBV7-2, with 9 bases identical to TRBD2. Germline assignment: CDR1 SGHTA and CDR2 FQGNSA. V lost 2 bases, J lost 2 bases, and 4 bases stayed unmatched. The CDR3 runs to 15 residues. The chain's CDR3 is CASSLRLAGTYEQYF. The CDR3 region has the DNA TGTGCCAGCAGCTTAAGGCTAGCGGGGACCTACGAGCAGTACTTC.

This clonotype was observed many times. This rearrangement joins TRBV27 to TRBJ2-3; weak D call: TRBD2 (6 bases). Trimming cost V 5 bases and J 4 bases, with 13 bases left between them. Germline V gives CDR1 MNHEY, CDR2 SMNVEV (reference sequence). This CDR3 has 14 residues. This CDR3 is CASSRPGSADTQYF. The DNA of the CDR3 is TGTGCCAGCAGTCGGCCCGGGAGCGCAGATACGCAGTATTTT.

In regard to this clonotype: Sequence at one end of the junction differs from germline and may be a read error. V is TRBV5-1 and J is TRBJ2-3; D is ambiguous. The CDR3 extends over 15 amino acids. In germline, CDR1 is SGHRS, CDR2 YFSETQ. The CDR3: CASSSRTHEADMQYF. The DNA for the CDR3 is TGCGCCAGCAGCTCTAGGACCCACGAAGCAGATATGCAGTATTTT.